The 22 T cell receptor beta chains reported below all come from one sample, sequenced in a study of regulatory T cells in long-lasting Graves disease. For TCR beta, libraries came from iRepertoire HTBI primers and Arm-PCR of CDR3 regions. In TCRdb, the multiplex PCR reads were re-called with MiXCR into one record per CDR3 protein. In the table there are a few hundred thousand distinct CDR3 sequences, less than 15% of which are singletons. Time point: newly diagnosed GD, antithyroid drugs for less than 3 months. Generation of the TCR library employed RNA extracted from PBMCs. The sample was also linked to a second study, of T cells in Graves' hyperthyroidism and ophthalmopathy.

The sequencing used peripheral blood mononuclear cells (PBMCs), collected at new diagnosis, from a patient treated with antithyroid drugs. The receptors derive from a woman aged 45 to 65 with Graves disease.

On this clonotype: This may be a read error, as it is one base from a much larger clone. CDR3 DNA: TGTGCCAGCAGTTCTCCGGGGGCGCCCTACGAGAAGTACTTC. Amino acids: CASSSPGAPYEKYF. The chain employs TRBV28 and TRBJ2-7, with D perhaps assigned TRBD1 or TRBD2 (6 bases each). There are 14 residues in the CDR3. CDR1 is MDHEN, CDR2 SYDVKM, per germline.

In this sample, this clonotype turned up many times. The chain is built from TRBV7-3 and TRBJ2-1; D is possibly TRBD2 (7 bases). This CDR3 is 15 amino acids long. Germline CDR1 reads SGHTA; CDR2 reads FQGTGA. Deletions cut 5 bases from V and 10 bases from J, with 21 bases between. CDR3 nucleotides: TGTGCCAGCAGCCCTAATGGGGGGGCGAGGGGGGAGCAGTTCTTC. It codes for CASSPNGGARGEQFF. Full variable domain (rest looked up from reference TRBV7-3 and TRBJ2-1): GAGVSQTPSNKVTEKGKYVELRCDPISGHTALYWYRQSLGQGPEFLIYFQGTGAADDSGLPNDRFFAVRPEGSVSTLKIQRTERGDSAVYLCASSPNGGARGEQFFGPGTRLTVL.

About this clonotype: A clone one base away is much larger, so this may be a read error. The chain joins TRBV11-2 to TRBJ2-5, with D unclear. Germline loops: CDR1 SGHAT, CDR2 FQNNGV. Trimming cost V 2 bases and J 4 bases, with 8 bases left between them. This CDR3 contains 13 residues. The CDR3: CASSLSPRETQYF. The CDR3 DNA follows: TGTGCCAGCAGCTTATCCCCTAGAGAGACCCAGTACTTC.

CDR3 sequence (DNA): TGTGCCAGCAGCGCCGGGACAGGGAGCACCTTC. Translating gives CASSAGTGSTF. The chain recombines TRBV5-4 with TRBJ1-2; 9 nucleotides match TRBD1. Germline CDR1 is SGHNT and CDR2 is YYREEE (reference sequence). CDR3 size: 11 residues. Germline trimming cut 4 bases from V and 13 bases from J; bases unmatched to any gene: 5.

Concerning this clonotype itself: A read error is possible here, since a much larger clone lies one base away. The genes are TRBV5-6 and TRBJ1-1; TRBD1 matches 7 bases. Germline V gene data show CDR1 as SGHDT and CDR2 as YYEEEE. The junction had 5 bases not matched to a gene; V was cut back by 3 bases and J by 3 bases. The CDR3 runs to 14 residues. The CDR3 coding sequence is TGTGCCAGCAGCTGGGGACAGTTCGACACTGAAGCTTTCTTT. The encoded protein is CASSWGQFDTEAFF.

This clonotype came up many times. This chain joins TRBV11-2 and TRBJ2-1; 13 bases map to TRBD2. The trim removed 5 bases at V and 6 bases at J, leaving 4 bases unmatched. The germline gives CDR1 SGHAT, CDR2 FQNNGV. The CDR3 spans 15 residues. CDR3 bases: TGTGCCAGCAGCCAAGGGACTAGCGGGGTCAATGAGCAGTTCTTC. Protein product: CASSQGTSGVNEQFF.

The chain carries TRBV6-1 and TRBJ2-6; perhaps TRBD1 as D (6 bases). V was trimmed by 7 bases and J by 1 base, leaving 14 bases between them. Germline V lookup: CDR1 MNHNS, CDR2 SASEGT. The CDR3 runs to 16 residues. The DNA for the CDR3 is TGTGCCAGCATGGACAGCGAAGTATCTGGGGCCAACGTCCTGACTTTC. Translation gives CASMDSEVSGANVLTF.

This clonotype has just a few counts. The V gene is TRBV30, the J gene TRBJ1-1; D not resolved. The germline V gene has CDR1 GTSNPN and CDR2 SVGIG (reference sequence). Trimming shortened V by 0 bases and J by 1 base, and 9 bases separated the two germline ends. The CDR3 contains 14 residues. The chain's CDR3 is CAWSVLEKNTEAFF. CDR3 in DNA: TGTGCCTGGAGTGTACTCGAGAAGAACACTGAAGCTTTCTTT.

V and J are TRBV28 and TRBJ2-6, with unresolved D. The CDR3 length is 16 residues. V shed 3 bases and J shed 3 bases, with 12 bases lying between them. Germline V lookup: CDR1 MDHEN, CDR2 SYDVKM. The CDR3 region has the DNA TGTGCCAGCAGTTTGTTGGGAACGGATGGGGCCAACGTCCTGACTTTC. Translation: CASSLLGTDGANVLTF.

This clonotype came up many times. This sequence joins TRBV2 and TRBJ2-5, with 7 bases fitting TRBD1. The CDR3 loop spans 13 amino acids. Germline lookup yields CDR1 SNHLY and CDR2 FYNNEI. V was pared by 8 bases and J by 5 bases, with 8 bases of the junction left unmatched. This CDR3 reads CASGEQGSETQYF. The CDR3 nucleotides are TGTGCCAGCGGGGAACAGGGGTCGGAGACCCAGTACTTC.

This chain connects TRBV6-2 or TRBV6-3 to TRBJ2-1, with D unresolved. The CDR3 sequence is 12 residues long. CDR1 and CDR2 (germline): MNHEY, SVGEGT. V lost 5 bases, J lost 3 bases, and 5 bases lay in between. The CDR3 region is CASSGNYNEQFF. For the CDR3, the DNA is TGTGCCAGCAGTGGGAACTACAATGAGCAGTTCTTC.

In this sample, this clonotype turned up many times. The chain links TRBV5-1 to TRBJ2-2; 8 bases map to TRBD1. The V gene's germline CDR1 is SGHRS and CDR2 YFSETQ. The CDR3 runs to 15 residues. The V gene end was trimmed by 3 bases and the J gene end by 4 bases; junction bases not matched to a gene: 5. The CDR3 DNA is TGCGCCAGCAGCTCTAAACAGGGGGGCACCGGGGAGCTGTTTTTT. The encoded protein is CASSSKQGGTGELFF.

The table lists this clonotype with a few counts. The chain is built from TRBV2 and TRBJ1-1, with D possibly matching TRBD1 (6 bases). V was cut by 7 bases and J by 6 bases, with 12 bases left in between. Germline lookup yields CDR1 SNHLY and CDR2 FYNNEI. The CDR3 is made up of 12 amino acids. CDR3 sequence reads: CASIWRGAEAFF. CDR3 bases: TGTGCCAGCATCTGGAGGGGGGCTGAAGCTTTCTTT. Looking up the rest from reference TRBV2 and TRBJ1-1 gives the full variable domain: EPEVTQTPSHQVTQMGQEVILRCVPISNHLYFYWYRQILGQKVEFLVSFYNNEISEKSEIFDDQFSVERPDGSNFTLKIRSTKLEDSAMYFCASIWRGAEAFFGQGTRLTVV.

In this sample, this clonotype turned up a few times. This sequence joins TRBV19 and TRBJ2-5; D unresolved. CDR3 length equals 12 residues. CDR1 and CDR2 from the germline V gene are LNHDA and SQIVND (reference sequence). Deletions cut 3 bases from V and 0 bases from J, with 2 bases between. CDR3 region: CASSINQETQYF. The CDR3 DNA reads as TGTGCCAGTAGTATTAACCAAGAGACCCAGTACTTC. Based on the CDR3 plus reference TRBV19 and TRBJ2-5, the full variable domain is DGGITQSPKYLFRKEGQNVTLSCEQNLNHDAMYWYRQDPGQGLRLIYYSQIVNDFQKGDIAEGYSVSREKKESFPLTVTSAQKNPTAFYLCASSINQETQYFGPGTRLLVL.

The chain is built from TRBV6-2 or TRBV6-3 and TRBJ1-4, with a tentative D call TRBD1 (5 bases). CDR1 and CDR2 from the germline V gene are MNHEY and SVGEGT. Trimming cost V 0 bases and J 0 bases, with 14 bases left between them. CDR3 length: 18 amino acids. The CDR3 bases are TGTGCCAGCAGTTACTCAATGTCAGGGATGGCAACTAATGAAAAACTGTTTTTT. Translating it yields CASSYSMSGMATNEKLFF.

This clonotype was seen repeatedly, ten times or more. The chain recombines TRBV11-2 with TRBJ1-5, with D maybe TRBD1 (6 bases). The V gene lost 4 bases and the J gene lost 11 bases, with 18 bases spanning the gap. The CDR3 has 14 amino acids. Per germline, CDR1 SGHAT and CDR2 FQNNGV. CDR3 in DNA: TGTGCCAGCAGCTCCGTCGGGACACCCACGACCCAGCATTTT. Protein sequence: CASSSVGTPTTQHF.

This clonotype was seen ten or more times. This chain connects TRBV4-1 to TRBJ2-1; no clear D. Trimming stripped 1 base from V and 8 bases from J, with 9 bases between. The length of the CDR3 is 13 residues. Germline V gene sequence: CDR1 MGHRA, CDR2 YSYEKL. The CDR3 loop reads CASSQGLWYEQFF. The DNA of the CDR3 is TGCGCCAGCAGCCAAGGACTTTGGTATGAGCAGTTCTTC.

This clonotype appeared a few times. This chain joins TRBV20-1 and TRBJ2-1; tentative D call: TRBD1 (5 bases). The length of the CDR3 is 14 residues. Per germline, CDR1 DFQATT and CDR2 SNEGSKA (reference sequence). V gave up 0 bases and J gave up 1 base, with 7 bases separating them. The CDR3 region is CSARERGSYNEQFF. CDR3 coding DNA: TGCAGTGCTAGAGAAAGGGGTTCCTACAATGAGCAGTTCTTC.

This clonotype was seen at least ten times. Mismatch with germline at one junction end may stem from a read error. The chain uses TRBV7-9 and TRBJ2-1, with 7 positions matching TRBD2. Germline assignment: CDR1 SEHNR and CDR2 FQNEAQ (reference sequence). This CDR3 spans 15 amino acids. The chain's CDR3 is CASSASGTTTNQQFF. Here the CDR3 DNA reads TGTGCCAGCAGCGCGTCCGGGACTACCACCAATCAGCAGTTCTTC.

V gene TRBV10-3 combines with J gene TRBJ2-1; 9 nucleotides match TRBD2. The germline CDR1 and CDR2 sequences are ENHRY and SYGVKD. Trimming took 3 bases from V and 2 from J; bases not matched to a gene: 2. This CDR3 spans 15 amino acids. CDR3 DNA: TGTGCCATCAGTGATGGCGGGAGGGCCTACAATGAGCAGTTCTTC. Protein sequence: CAISDGGRAYNEQFF.

Comments on this clonotype: A much bigger clone sits one base away, suggesting this may be a read error. The chain employs TRBV7-3 and TRBJ2-1, with TRBD2 matching over 13 bases. CDR3 size: 16 residues. From germline, CDR1 is SGHTA and CDR2 FQGTGA. The CDR3 region is CASSLTGTSGKGEQFF. CDR3 in DNA: TGTGCCAGCAGCCTAACCGGGACTAGCGGGAAAGGGGAGCAGTTCTTC.

The V gene is TRBV14, the J gene TRBJ2-2; TRBD1 matches at 11 bases. The CDR3 is made up of 17 amino acids. Trimming took 4 bases from V and 5 from J; bases not matched to a gene: 9. Germline-derived CDR1 and CDR2 are SGHDN and FVKESK. The CDR3 nucleotides are TGTGCCAGCAGCCCGACGACCGGACAGGGGGCAACCGGGGAGCTGTTTTTT. This codes for CASSPTTGQGATGELFF.